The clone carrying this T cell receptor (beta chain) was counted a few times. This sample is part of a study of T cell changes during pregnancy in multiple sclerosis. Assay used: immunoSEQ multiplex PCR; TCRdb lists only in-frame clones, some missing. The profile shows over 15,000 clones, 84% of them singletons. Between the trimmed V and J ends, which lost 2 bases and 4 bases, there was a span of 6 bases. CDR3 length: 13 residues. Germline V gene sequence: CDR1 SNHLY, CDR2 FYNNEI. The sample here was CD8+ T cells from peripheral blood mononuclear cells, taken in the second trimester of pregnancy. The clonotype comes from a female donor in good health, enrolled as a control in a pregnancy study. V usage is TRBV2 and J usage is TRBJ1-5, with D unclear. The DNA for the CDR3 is TGTGCCAGCAGTGAATATCGGAATCAGCCCCAGCATTTT. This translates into CASSEYRNQPQHF. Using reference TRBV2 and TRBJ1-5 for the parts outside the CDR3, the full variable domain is EPEVTQTPSHQVTQMGQEVILRCVPISNHLYFYWYRQILGQKVEFLVSFYNNEISEKSEIFDDQFSVERPDGSNFTLKIRSTKLEDSAMYFCASSEYRNQPQHFGDGTRLSIL.